This T cell receptor beta chain is drawn from a study of blood T cell repertoires in COVID-19. The germline V and J ends were trimmed by 3 bases and 10 bases, with 14 bases remaining between them. Germline lookup yields CDR1 SGDLS and CDR2 YYNGEE. The CDR3 covers 14 residues. Profiling relied on immunoSEQ multiplex PCR, and the TCRdb table lists in-frame clones only, not all of them. The sample lists 380,000 or so clones; around 89% were seen once. Donors were grouped by their self-reported clinical history. Material: PBMCs or T cells enriched from blood (not recorded which). This TCR came from a woman aged 25 to 45 with acute COVID-19. The chain employs TRBV9 and TRBJ1-6; D not certain. The CDR3: CASSEREGFSPLHF. CDR3 nucleotides: TGTGCCAGCAGCGAGAGGGAAGGTTTCTCACCCCTCCACTTT. The whole variable domain, remainder taken from reference TRBV9 and TRBJ1-6, is DSGVTQTPKHLITATGQRVTLRCSPRSGDLSVYWYQQSLDQGLQFLIQYYNGEERAKGNILERFSAQQFPDLHSELNLSSLELGDSALYFCASSEREGFSPLHFGNGTRLTVT.